Below are 4 T cell receptor beta chains sequenced from a single sample in a study of radiotherapy plus CTLA-4 blockade in lung cancer (dated by TCRdb to the late 2010s). The library relied on the immunoSEQ multiplex PCR assay. Held by TCRdb, this immuneACCESS table contains in-frame sequences only and omits some clones. Under half of the omission traces to an unresolved V gene where checked; the cause of the rest is unknown. The sample includes 85,000 to 95,000 clones, with roughly four fifths observed a single time. Clones ranked in the top ten supply 25% of the sample. Here the sequenced sample was peripheral blood, taken from a patient treated with radiotherapy plus ipilimumab. Receptors were obtained from a human donor with non-small cell lung cancer that progressed on radiotherapy plus ipilimumab.

The CDR3 reads CSVITPPDTQYF. In DNA form, the CDR3 reads TGCAGCGTTATAACCCCCCCAGATACGCAGTATTTT. This rearrangement joins TRBV29-1 to TRBJ2-3; D unresolved. The CDR3 contains 12 residues. V dropped 5 bases and J dropped 4 bases, with 10 bases sitting between them. The germline gives CDR1 SQVTM, CDR2 ANQGSEA.

The rearrangement joins TRBV5-1 to TRBJ2-5, with D uncertain. The J call is in doubt because the DNA end fits TRBJ2-7 better. The length of the CDR3 is 14 residues. Looked up from germline, CDR1 is SGHRS and CDR2 is YFSETQ. The CDR3 loop is CASSRDASSYEQYF. The CDR3 DNA reads as TGCGCCAGCAGCCGCGACGCCAGTTCCTACGAGCAGTACTTC.

The chain carries TRBV11-3 and TRBJ2-7, with D hard to call. CDR1 SGHNT and CDR2 YENEEA come from the germline V gene. This CDR3 region has 12 residues. Trimming shortened V by 1 base and J by 3 bases, and 4 bases separated the two germline ends. CDR3 residues: CASSLVSYEQYV. The CDR3, as DNA: TGTGCCAGCAGCTTAGTCAGCTACGAGCAGTACGTC.

There are a few counts of this clone. The genes are TRBV12-5 and TRBJ1-5; D unresolved. This CDR3 region has 13 residues. The V end was cut by 5 bases, the J end by 4 bases, with 9 bases between. In germline, CDR1 is LGHNT, CDR2 FRNRAP. CDR3 coding DNA: TGTGCTAGTGGTCTAGAGGGAAATCAGCCCCAGCATTTT. Protein product: CASGLEGNQPQHF. The full variable domain, rest sourced from reference TRBV12-5 and TRBJ1-5, is DARVTQTPRHKVTEMGQEVTMRCQPILGHNTVFWYRQTMMQGLELLAYFRNRAPLDDSGMPKDRFSAEMPDATLATLKIQPSEPRDSAVYFCASGLEGNQPQHFGDGTRLSIL.